These T cell receptor beta chains were read from a single sample in a study of OX40 agonist ivuxolimab in advanced cancers. The table came from immunoSEQ multiplex PCR; TCRdb's copy has only in-frame clones and leaves some out. The sample holds tens of thousands of clones, roughly 85% seen once. The material was CD4+ or CD8+ T cells sorted from blood, obtained in a trial of the OX40 agonist ivuxolimab. The receptors originated from an adult with an advanced solid tumor such as melanoma, head and neck, liver or kidney cancer. The CDR3 runs from the conserved cysteine through the conserved F or W. Fields, in order: D gene, V gene, clone size, J gene, CDR3 DNA, CDR3 protein. A D gene is named only where the DNA matches it firmly. Size is stated for part of the rows, as once, few or many counts, or as a class when the clone is expanded.

TRBD1	TRBV28	NA	TRBJ1-6	TGTGCCAGCAGCCTAAAATGGGACAGGGGGCGGGATTCACCCCTCCACTTT	CASSLKWDRGRDSPLHF
NA	TRBV18	NA	TRBJ2-7	TGTGCCAGCTCACCATTGGGGGAAAGCGAGCAGTACTTC	CASSPLGESEQYF
NA	TRBV12-2	NA	TRBJ2-5	TGTGCAAGTCGCTTAGAATCGGCGGGGCTACGGGAGACCCAGTACTTC	CASRLESAGLRETQYF
NA	TRBV5-5	NA	TRBJ2-3	TGTGCCAGCAGCTTTGGTACAGGAACAGATACGCAGTATTTT	CASSFGTGTDTQYF
NA	TRBV7-6	NA	TRBJ1-2	TGTGCCAGCAGCTTAGTTTGGCGGCGCGGTGGCAGACCAGAAAGACTCTATGGCTACACCTTC	CASSLVWRRGGRPERLYGYTF
NA	TRBV2	NA	TRBJ1-2	TGTGCCAGCACTCGGACAGATAACTATGGCTACACCTTC	CASTRTDNYGYTF
TRBD1	TRBV5-1	NA	TRBJ2-1	TGCGCCAGCAGCACCGGGACAGGGGGCGAGTACAATGAGCAGTTCTTC	CASSTGTGGEYNEQFF
NA	TRBV7-8	once	TRBJ2-2	TGTGCCAGCAGCACACTTCCGATCTCGAACACCGGGGAGCTGTTTTTT	CASSTLPISNTGELFF
TRBD2	TRBV19	NA	TRBJ2-1	TGTGCCAGTACCAAAGGCGGGAGACAGATCTACAATGAGCAGTTCTTC	CASTKGGRQIYNEQFF
NA	TRBV19	NA	TRBJ1-5	TGTGCCAGTAGTCAAACTGGCGGGCAGGGCAATCAGCCCCAGCATTTT	CASSQTGGQGNQPQHF
NA	TRBV29-1	NA	TRBJ2-5	TGCAGCGTCCGGGGCTGGGAGGAGACCCAGTACTTC	CSVRGWEETQYF
NA	TRBV28	NA	TRBJ2-3	TGTGCCAGCAGTTCTGTCCGGGGCAGGGGCACAGATACGCAGTATTTT	CASSSVRGRGTDTQYF
NA	TRBV7-6	NA	TRBJ2-1	TGTGCCAGCAGCTTAGAGGGGGTAAGCGAGCAGTTCTTC	CASSLEGVSEQFF
NA	TRBV19	once	TRBJ1-4	TGTGCCAGTAGTGCCCCTGGGGCAACTAATGAAAAACTGTTTTTT	CASSAPGATNEKLFF
TRBD1	TRBV18	few	TRBJ2-1	TGTGCCAGCTCAGAAACGGGACAGACAAACAATGAGCAGTTCTTC	CASSETGQTNNEQFF
NA	TRBV6-6	NA	TRBJ1-5	TGTGCCAGCAGTACTAGACACAATAGCAATCAGCCCCAGCATTTT	CASSTRHNSNQPQHF
NA	TRBV6-5	NA	TRBJ2-5	TGTGCCAGCAGCTACGATACAGGGTTTGGAGAGACCCAGTACTTC	CASSYDTGFGETQYF
TRBD1	TRBV28	NA	TRBJ1-2	TGTGCCAGCAGTTCGACCTTGGACAGGGGGGGCTATGGCTACACCTTC	CASSSTLDRGGYGYTF
NA	TRBV28	NA	TRBJ1-3	TGTGCCAGCACCAGGTGGGAGGACCCCTCTGGAAACACCATATATTTT	CASTRWEDPSGNTIYF
TRBD1	TRBV6-6	NA	TRBJ2-7	TGTGCCAGCAGAAACCAAAGGACAGGGGTTGGCGAGCAGTACTTC	CASRNQRTGVGEQYF
NA	TRBV7-9	NA	TRBJ2-1	TGTGCCAGTACCTACGGGGATTACAATGAGCAGTTCTTC	CASTYGDYNEQFF
TRBD2	TRBV7-2	NA	TRBJ2-7	TGTGCCAGCAGCAGGGGGACTAGCGGTGACACCGAGCAGTACTTC	CASSRGTSGDTEQYF
NA	TRBV27	NA	TRBJ2-2	TGTGCCAGCAGTTCGAGGGGGGCGAACACCGGGGAGCTGTTTTTT	CASSSRGANTGELFF
NA	TRBV2	NA	TRBJ1-2	TGTGCCAGCAGCCCGGGACGGCCGTATGGCTACACCTTC	CASSPGRPYGYTF
NA	TRBV13	NA	TRBJ2-7	TGTGCCAGCAGCTCGGCCCTGTGGCCTGGCGAGCAGTACTTC	CASSSALWPGEQYF
NA	TRBV28	NA	TRBJ2-7	TGTGCCAGCAACATCCTAGGGTCCTACGAGCAGTACTTC	CASNILGSYEQYF
NA	TRBV6-1	NA	TRBJ1-2	TGTGCCAGCAGTATAGAGGGTAGTGGCTACACCTTC	CASSIEGSGYTF
NA	TRBV9	once	TRBJ1-4	TGTGCCAGCAGCGTAGATGGGATTAATGAAAAACTGTTTTTT	CASSVDGINEKLFF
NA	TRBV5-1	NA	TRBJ1-6	TGCGCCAGCAGCTTAGGTGAGGGGGGGTCACCCCTCCACTTT	CASSLGEGGSPLHF
NA	TRBV7-9	few	TRBJ1-2	TGTGCCAGCAGCCCCATGGGCTATGGCTACACCTTC	CASSPMGYGYTF
NA	TRBV9	once	TRBJ2-6	TGTGCCAGCAGCGTAGGACCGATCTCTGGGGCCAACGTCCTGACTTTC	CASSVGPISGANVLTF
NA	TRBV30	few	TRBJ1-6	TGTGCCTGGAGAGACAGGTTTGATTCACCCCTCCACTTT	CAWRDRFDSPLHF
NA	TRBV7-6	NA	TRBJ1-3	TGTGCCAGCAGCTTAGACTTCCCGGGCTCTGGAAACACCATATATTTT	CASSLDFPGSGNTIYF
NA	TRBV19	NA	TRBJ2-5	TGTGCCAGCAGGGGTTATCGCGAAGAGACCCAGTACTTC	CASRGYREETQYF
NA	TRBV7-8	NA	TRBJ1-5	TGTGCCAGCAGCCCCACAGGATTAGGATGGAGCAATCAGCCCCAGCATTTT	CASSPTGLGWSNQPQHF
TRBD1	TRBV5-1	NA	TRBJ1-4	TGCGCCAGCAGCTCGACCCGGGACAGCTATGAAAAACTGTTTTTT	CASSSTRDSYEKLFF
NA	TRBV6-1	NA	TRBJ2-2	TGTGCCAGCAGTGCATTGGGGGCCGGGGAGCTGTTTTTT	CASSALGAGELFF
NA	TRBV4-1	few	TRBJ1-5	TGCGCCAGCAGCCAATTGGGCACAGAATATAGCAATCAGCCCCAGCATTTT	CASSQLGTEYSNQPQHF
NA	TRBV5-4	once	TRBJ2-5	TGTGCCAGCAGCTTGGTGCCAGCTCCTCAAGAGACCCAGTACTTC	CASSLVPAPQETQYF
NA	TRBV9	NA	TRBJ1-6	TGTGCCAGCAGCGTAGAATGGAATTCACCCCTCCACTTT	CASSVEWNSPLHF
TRBD1	TRBV5-1	NA	TRBJ2-1	TGCGCCAGCACCCAAGGGACAGGCTCCTACAATGAGCAGTTCTTC	CASTQGTGSYNEQFF
TRBD2	TRBV30	NA	TRBJ2-2	TGTGCCTGGATAAGTGGGTTTCGGGGGGCCGGGGAGCTGTTTTTT	CAWISGFRGAGELFF
TRBD1	TRBV5-8	NA	TRBJ1-2	TGTGCCAGCAGCCTTAGCAGGGGGCGCAGGGCTGGCTACACCTTC	CASSLSRGRRAGYTF
NA	TRBV30	NA	TRBJ1-1	TGTGCCTGGAGTGTACCTTCAGGGGTAGTCAACACTGAAGCTTTCTTT	CAWSVPSGVVNTEAFF
NA	TRBV7-3	NA	TRBJ2-1	TGTGCCAGCAGCTTAATGCGGGGCGCTGGGTATGAGCAGTTCTTC	CASSLMRGAGYEQFF
NA	TRBV6-5	once	TRBJ2-1	TGTGCCAGCAGACCTCGGGACAATGAGCAGTTCTTC	CASRPRDNEQFF
TRBD2	TRBV5-4	NA	TRBJ2-5	TGTGCCAGCAGCCTGGGTGGGCTAGCGGGGGTCGGTGAGACCCAGTACTTC	CASSLGGLAGVGETQYF
NA	TRBV5-6	once	TRBJ2-5	TGTGCCAGCAGTCGACTAGTTCAGGAGACCCAGTACTTC	CASSRLVQETQYF
NA	TRBV11-2	NA	TRBJ1-2	TGTGCCAGCAGCTCAGTGGGTCGGGTGGACTATGGCTACACCTTC	CASSSVGRVDYGYTF
TRBD1	TRBV7-3	NA	TRBJ1-2	TGTGCCAGCAGGGGCCGGGCGGACAGGGAAGACTATGGCTACACCTTC	CASRGRADREDYGYTF
NA	TRBV5-5	NA	TRBJ2-3	TGTGCCAGCAGAAGGGGCCCATTTAGCACAGATACGCAGTATTTT	CASRRGPFSTDTQYF
NA	TRBV28	NA	TRBJ1-2	TGTGCCAGCAGTTTAGCGGGGGGCGATGGCTACACCTTC	CASSLAGGDGYTF
TRBD1	TRBV7-2	NA	TRBJ2-2	TGTGCCAGCAGCTTAGCCCTACAGGGGGTAACCGGGGAGCTGTTTTTT	CASSLALQGVTGELFF
TRBD2	TRBV29-1	NA	TRBJ2-3	TGCAGCGTTGAAGGAGTAGCGGGGGCCTACACAGATACGCAGTATTTT	CSVEGVAGAYTDTQYF
NA	TRBV4-3	NA	TRBJ2-1	TGCGCCAGCAGCCAAGAATGGGGGGCCCTATCCAATGAGCAGTTCTTC	CASSQEWGALSNEQFF
TRBD1	TRBV5-1	NA	TRBJ1-1	TGCGCCAGCAGCTCCGACAGGGTGAAAACTGAAGCTTTCTTT	CASSSDRVKTEAFF
NA	TRBV19	NA	TRBJ2-6	TGTGCCAGTAGTCCGGACGGGCGCTCTGGGGCCAACGTCCTGACTTTC	CASSPDGRSGANVLTF
NA	TRBV4-1	NA	TRBJ2-5	TGCGCCAGCAGCCAAGTGGGGGCACAAGAGACCCAGTACTTC	CASSQVGAQETQYF
TRBD1	TRBV5-6	NA	TRBJ2-4	TGTGCCAGCAGCTCAAGCCAGGGGGCGGCCAAAAACATTCAGTACTTC	CASSSSQGAAKNIQYF